This T cell receptor (beta chain) was captured in a study of identifying expanded T cells in peripheral blood. With 7 bases removed from V and 2 bases from J, the gap between germline ends came to 9 bases. The CDR3 totals 12 residues. The germline gives CDR1 MDHEN, CDR2 SYDVKM. As concerns this clone: Its antigen is still unknown.

No infections or other immune events were documented during collection. Measured with immunoSEQ multiplex PCR; TCRdb has only the in-frame clones, and not every one. This table has some 72,000 clones, 85% to 90% appearing once. Study findings and constraints: Across healthy donors, higher total template counts meant significantly greater approximately 2-week count variance. Approximately 1.1 clones differed between technical replicates, versus approximately 17 and 20 over time.

This chain uses TRBV28 with TRBJ2-7; no firm D call. The TCR originated in a person aged 18 to 75 in good health. The sequencing input was blood. The CDR3 bases are TGTGCCAGCACGGACGTCACCTACGAGCAGTACTTC. It translates to CASTDVTYEQYF.